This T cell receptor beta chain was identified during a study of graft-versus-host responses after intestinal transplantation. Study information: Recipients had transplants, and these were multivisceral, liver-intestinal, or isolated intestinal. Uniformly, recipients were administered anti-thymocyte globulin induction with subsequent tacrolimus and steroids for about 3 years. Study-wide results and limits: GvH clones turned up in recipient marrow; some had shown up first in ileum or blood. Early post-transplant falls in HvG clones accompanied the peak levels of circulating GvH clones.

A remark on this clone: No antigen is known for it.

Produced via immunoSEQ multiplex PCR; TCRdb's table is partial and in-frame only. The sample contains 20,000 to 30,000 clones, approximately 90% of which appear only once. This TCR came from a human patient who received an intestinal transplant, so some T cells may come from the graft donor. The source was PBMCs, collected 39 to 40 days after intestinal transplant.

The CDR3 DNA sequence: TGTGCCAGCAGTGAGGTAGCGGGAGGGGCGATGGATGAGCAGTTCTTC. Protein: CASSEVAGGAMDEQFF. The chain recombines TRBV27 with TRBJ2-1; 11 bases are shared with TRBD2. Germline values: CDR1 MNHEY, CDR2 SMNVEV (reference sequence). V dropped 5 bases and J dropped 8; count of bases not matched to a gene: 11. This CDR3 contains 16 residues.